This T cell receptor (beta chain) was recovered during a study of blood T cell repertoires in COVID-19. Study at large: The samples span acute and convalescent COVID-19 from the United States, Italy and Spain.

Authors' processing steps: Reference gene primer amplification gave estimated nucleated cell counts. This table comes from immunoSEQ multiplex PCR, and its TCRdb copy is limited to in-frame clones, with some not included. That table is the source of V, J and clone size, and D and trimming were worked out from the DNA. The sample carries 150,000 or so clones, 82% recorded once. The CDR3 length is 16 residues. V was pared by 4 bases and J by 12 bases, with 16 bases of the junction left unmatched. Germline V gene sequence: CDR1 SGHRS, CDR2 YFSETQ. The sample was peripheral blood. The TCR was taken from a human donor with acute or convalescent COVID-19. The donor label of this sample is uncertain. V usage is TRBV5-1 and J usage is TRBJ1-6, with TRBD1 identical over 7 bases. The CDR3 DNA reads as TGCGCCAGCAGCCCGGAGGGGACAGCCTCCGGTCGACCCCTCCACTTT. It specifies CASSPEGTASGRPLHF.